This TCR beta chain was captured in a study of CD8 T cells in ankylosing spondylitis. In its sample, this clonotype was seen many times. There are 16 residues in the CDR3. The ends lost 3 bases at V and 0 bases at J; junction bases unmatched: 5. Germline V gene sequence: CDR1 LGHDT, CDR2 YNNKEL (reference sequence). Each CDR3 protein is one row after TCRdb ran MiXCR on the 5' RACE reads. The sample holds about 110,000 distinct CDR3 sequences, less than 25% seen once. The sequencing input was synovial fluid, either unsorted or a sorted T cell fraction (not recorded which). The chain links TRBV3-1 to TRBJ1-1; TRBD1 matches 9 bases. The source of this sequence is a male donor with ankylosing spondylitis. As DNA, the CDR3 is TGTGCCAGCAGCCACACCGGGACAGGGTTGAACACTGAAGCTTTCTTT. This gives the protein CASSHTGTGLNTEAFF.